Below, 32 T cell receptor beta chains from the same sample are listed, as sequenced in a study of blood T cell repertoires in COVID-19. Produced via immunoSEQ multiplex PCR; TCRdb's table is partial and in-frame only. This sample yields a few hundred thousand clones, of which about 88% are seen a single time; 1.6% belongs to the top ten. Material for sequencing was PBMCs or T cells enriched from blood (not recorded which). The source is a woman aged 45-65 years who had recovered from COVID-19.

The chain couples TRBV5-1 to TRBJ2-2, with D possibly matching TRBD2 (6 bases). Trimming shortened V by 5 bases and J by 1 base, and 12 bases separated the two germline ends. This CDR3 has 15 amino acids. Germline lookup yields CDR1 SGHRS and CDR2 YFSETQ. CDR3 nucleotides: TGCGCCAGCAGTTTCGGCGGGATGAACACCGGGGAGCTGTTTTTT. It yields the protein CASSFGGMNTGELFF. Complete variable domain (other parts from reference TRBV5-1 and TRBJ2-2): KAGVTQTPRYLIKTRGQQVTLSCSPISGHRSVSWYQQTPGQGLQFLFEYFSETQRNKGNFPGRFSGRQFSNSRSEMNVSTLELGDSALYLCASSFGGMNTGELFFGEGSRLTVL.

This sequence joins TRBV10-1 and TRBJ2-1, with D perhaps matching TRBD1 (6 bases). The germline V gene encodes CDR1 WNHNN and CDR2 SYGVQD (reference sequence). The CDR3 covers 18 residues. Trimming left V 1 base short and J 3 bases short, with 19 bases between. As DNA, the CDR3 is TGCGCCAGCAGTGAGTGGGACATGGCAAAGCGCTACTACAATGAGCAGTTCTTC. Translation: CASSEWDMAKRYYNEQFF.

The chain has TRBV19 and TRBJ2-2, with 8 bases matching TRBD1. The V gene's germline CDR1 is LNHDA and CDR2 SQIVND (reference sequence). The CDR3 is made up of 15 amino acids. The J segment lost 6 bases and the V segment lost 5 bases, leaving 8 bases of the junction unmatched. This chain's CDR3 is CASSQGAQGSGELFF. The CDR3 DNA reads as TGTGCCAGTAGTCAGGGGGCACAAGGATCCGGGGAGCTGTTTTTT.

For the CDR3, the DNA is TGTGCCAGCTCACCCCCCAGGGGCCGCGGACCCACCGGGGAGCTGTTTTTT. This sequence encodes CASSPPRGRGPTGELFF. The rearrangement joins TRBV18 to TRBJ2-2; tentatively, D is TRBD1 (6 bases). The germline gives CDR1 KGHSH, CDR2 LQKENI. The CDR3 is 17 amino acids. Trimming removed 3 bases from V and 4 bases from J, with 18 bases in between. Full variable domain (missing parts from reference TRBV18 and TRBJ2-2): NAGVMQNPRHLVRRRGQEARLRCSPMKGHSHVYWYRQLPEEGLKFMVYLQKENIIDESGMPKERFSAEFPKEGPSILRIQQVVRGDSAAYFCASSPPRGRGPTGELFFGEGSRLTVL.

The rearrangement joins TRBV27 to TRBJ2-1, with 10 positions matching TRBD2. J lost 9 bases, V lost 3 bases, and 8 bases had no gene match. The CDR3 contains 15 residues. The germline V gene encodes CDR1 MNHEY and CDR2 SMNVEV (reference sequence). For the CDR3, the DNA is TGTGCCAGCAGTTTGGGTAGCGGGGGGTGGGGTGAGCAGTTCTTC. Its translation is CASSLGSGGWGEQFF.

The chain joins TRBV7-8 to TRBJ2-7, with 7 bases fitting TRBD1. The CDR3 runs 14 residues. CDR1 is SGHVS and CDR2 is FQNEAQ in the germline V gene. V was pared by 2 bases and J by 5 bases, with 6 bases of the junction left unmatched. CDR3 bases: TGTGCCAGCAGCTTATTTACAGGGGTAGACGAGCAGTACTTC. Its translation: CASSLFTGVDEQYF.

V and J are TRBV28 and TRBJ1-3; possibly TRBD1 for D (5 bases). CDR3 length equals 16 residues. V lost 8 bases to trimming and J lost 1 base, with 18 bases between them. The germline V gene encodes CDR1 MDHEN and CDR2 SYDVKM. CDR3 nucleotides: TGTGCCAGCGTCACCCGGGGGGAGGGTTCTGGAAACACCATATATTTT. Protein product: CASVTRGEGSGNTIYF.

DNA for the CDR3: TGTGCCAGCAGCTTCTCAGGGGGCGAGTCCGATGGCTACACCTTC. Protein: CASSFSGGESDGYTF. This chain uses TRBV7-9 with TRBJ1-2; 8 bases map to TRBD1. The junction had 9 bases not matched to a gene; V was cut back by 3 bases and J by 6 bases. CDR1 and CDR2 from the germline V gene are SEHNR and FQNEAQ (reference sequence). This CDR3 is 15 amino acids long.

The chain uses TRBV30 and TRBJ2-7; tentative D call: TRBD2 (6 bases). The germline V and J ends were trimmed by 3 bases and 2 bases, with 11 bases remaining between them. The CDR3 contains 13 residues. Germline V gene data show CDR1 as GTSNPN and CDR2 as SVGIG (reference sequence). The CDR3 here is CAWSRGVTYEQYF. The CDR3 DNA follows: TGTGCCTGGAGCCGCGGGGTTACCTACGAGCAGTACTTC.

The V gene is TRBV5-1, the J gene TRBJ2-7; 9 nucleotides align to TRBD1. CDR1 is SGHRS and CDR2 is YFSETQ in the germline V gene. The CDR3 is made up of 15 amino acids. J was trimmed by 5 bases and V by 3 bases; bases with no gene match: 9. The CDR3 spells CASSSGTGWADEQYF. CDR3 coding DNA: TGCGCCAGCAGCTCCGGGACAGGGTGGGCCGACGAGCAGTACTTC.

V is TRBV27 and J is TRBJ2-7, with 8 nucleotides matching TRBD1. Looked up from germline, CDR1 is MNHEY and CDR2 is SMNVEV (reference sequence). J gave up 2 bases and V 0 bases, and 3 bases lay outside the gene matches. CDR3 size: 15 residues. The CDR3 coding sequence is TGTGCCAGCAGTTTATCCCCAGGGGGCCCCTACGAGCAGTACTTC. Protein: CASSLSPGGPYEQYF.

This clone has just one count. V and J are TRBV6-1 and TRBJ2-1; D remains ambiguous. The CDR3 is 15 amino acids. Germline V CDR1 and CDR2: MNHNS, SASEGT. Between the trimmed V and J ends, which lost 2 bases and 2 bases, there was a span of 10 bases. CDR3 in amino acids: CASSERRGTYNEQFF. DNA for the CDR3: TGTGCCAGCAGTGAAAGGCGCGGAACCTACAATGAGCAGTTCTTC.

This clone was recorded once. The CDR3 nucleotides are TGTGCCAGCAGCGTAACCCCGGGACAAGAGACTGAAGCTTTCTTT. Protein product: CASSVTPGQETEAFF. The chain is built from TRBV9 and TRBJ1-1; D is possibly TRBD1 (6 bases). V gave up 1 base and J gave up 5 bases, with 15 bases separating them. CDR1 is SGDLS, CDR2 YYNGEE, per germline. The CDR3 is 15 residues long.

The chain is built from TRBV5-1 and TRBJ2-7; 11 bases are a match to TRBD2. J was trimmed by 5 bases and V by 4 bases; bases with no gene match: 8. There are 15 residues in the CDR3. CDR1 and CDR2 (germline): SGHRS, YFSETQ. Here the CDR3 DNA reads TGCGCCAGCAGCCAACTAGCGGGAGTATCGAACGAGCAGTACTTC. Its protein product is CASSQLAGVSNEQYF.

Concerning this clone: This sample includes further DNA sequences coding for the same CDR3. The CDR3 loop reads CASSVAGEETQYF. As DNA, the CDR3 is TGTGCCAGCAGCGTAGCAGGGGAGGAGACCCAGTACTTC. The chain links TRBV9 to TRBJ2-5, with D perhaps TRBD1 (6 bases). CDR1 and CDR2 (germline): SGDLS, YYNGEE. The CDR3 is made up of 13 amino acids. Trimming took off 0 bases at V and 5 bases at J, with 8 bases between the two ends.

This sequence joins TRBV3-1 (or the pseudogene TRBV3-2) and TRBJ2-7; 9 positions agree with TRBD1. Trimming cost V 6 bases and J 6 bases; bases outside gene matches: 15. Germline assignment: CDR1 LGHDT and CDR2 YNNKEL (reference sequence). This CDR3 comprises 16 residues. The CDR3 DNA is TGTGCCAGCAGTAGTACCGGGACAGGGTTAACCAGCGAGCAGTACTTC. The encoded protein is CASSSTGTGLTSEQYF.

This sequence joins TRBV5-5 and TRBJ1-2; 8 bases fit TRBD1. Germline assignment: CDR1 SGHKS and CDR2 YYEKEE (reference sequence). V was pared by 4 bases and J by 7 bases, with 15 bases of the junction left unmatched. This CDR3 region has 16 residues. The CDR3 DNA follows: TGTGCCAGCAGCAGGCAGACAGGGGAGGTGATGCGTGGCTACACCTTC. Protein sequence: CASSRQTGEVMRGYTF.

The chain couples TRBV6-5 to TRBJ1-1, with D tentatively TRBD1 (6 bases). Germline CDR1 MNHEY, CDR2 SVGAGI. This CDR3 has 14 residues. Trimming stripped 7 bases from V and 0 bases from J, with 12 bases between. The CDR3 DNA follows: TGTGCCAGCACCTCGGGACACTTGAACACTGAAGCTTTCTTT. This gives the protein CASTSGHLNTEAFF.

The chain joins TRBV30 to TRBJ2-6, with a possible D match to TRBD2 (7 bases). Germline assignment: CDR1 GTSNPN and CDR2 SVGIG (reference sequence). V lost 5 bases and J lost 2, with 13 bases in between. This CDR3 is built from 15 residues. CDR3 nucleotides: TGTGCCTGGGGAAGGGGGGGGACTGGGGCCAACGTCCTGACTTTC. Protein product: CAWGRGGTGANVLTF.

The chain carries TRBV4-3 and TRBJ2-1, with 7 nucleotides matching TRBD2. V shed 7 bases and J 2 bases; nucleotides not matched to a gene: 8. CDR1 is LGHNA and CDR2 is YSLEER in the germline V gene. This CDR3 contains 15 residues. Written as DNA, the CDR3 is TGCGCCAGCAAGAGTCTAGCGGCACCCTACAATGAGCAGTTCTTC. Translating gives CASKSLAAPYNEQFF.

This chain uses TRBV5-1 with TRBJ1-6, with D possibly being TRBD1 (5 bases). The CDR3 contains 15 residues. Trimming took off 1 base at V and 9 bases at J, with 14 bases between the two ends. CDR1 and CDR2 from the germline V gene are SGHRS and YFSETQ. The CDR3 region has the DNA TGCGCCAGCAGCTTGTCTGACAGTACGAGTTCACCCCTCCACTTT. This sequence encodes CASSLSDSTSSPLHF.

The V gene is TRBV20-1, the J gene TRBJ2-1; possible D gene TRBD1, 5 bases. In germline, CDR1 is DFQATT, CDR2 SNEGSKA (reference sequence). This CDR3 is 11 amino acids long. The CDR3 here is CRGTRGTQQFF. Here the CDR3 DNA reads TGCAGGGGAACAAGGGGCACCCAGCAGTTCTTC.

The rearrangement links TRBV9 to TRBJ2-3; a possible D gene is TRBD2 (6 bases). V was shortened by 4 bases and J by 0 bases, with 15 bases between the two germline ends. This CDR3 comprises 16 residues. CDR1 SGDLS and CDR2 YYNGEE come from the germline V gene. CDR3 loop: CASSPRLALSTDTQYF. The CDR3 DNA sequence: TGTGCCAGCAGCCCCCGTCTAGCGCTCAGCACAGATACGCAGTATTTT. Full variable domain (outside the CDR3, taken from reference TRBV9 and TRBJ2-3): DSGVTQTPKHLITATGQRVTLRCSPRSGDLSVYWYQQSLDQGLQFLIQYYNGEERAKGNILERFSAQQFPDLHSELNLSSLELGDSALYFCASSPRLALSTDTQYFGPGTRLTVL.

The chain joins TRBV7-8 to TRBJ1-2; the match to TRBD1 covers 7 bases. Germline V gene lookup returns CDR1 SGHVS and CDR2 FQNEAQ. The CDR3 extends over 14 amino acids. Trimming took 5 bases from V and 3 from J; bases not matched to a gene: 6. CDR3 DNA: TGTGCCAGCAGCGCACAGGGGTTCTACTATGGCTACACCTTC. This translates into CASSAQGFYYGYTF.

The chain joins TRBV18 to TRBJ2-5; tentatively, D is TRBD1 (6 bases). This CDR3 has 16 residues. V dropped 3 bases and J dropped 4 bases, with 18 bases sitting between them. Germline loops: CDR1 KGHSH, CDR2 LQKENI. The CDR3 here is CASSPYSGTLGETQYF. In DNA, the CDR3 is TGTGCCAGCTCACCTTACTCCGGGACACTTGGAGAGACCCAGTACTTC.

This clone was seen only once. The chain uses TRBV28 and TRBJ1-2; 9 positions agree with TRBD1. Germline trimming cut 4 bases from V and 8 bases from J; bases unmatched to any gene: 17. CDR3 size: 17 residues. Looked up from germline, CDR1 is MDHEN and CDR2 is SYDVKM. The CDR3 reads CASSYQTPGQGVIGYTF. CDR3 DNA sequence: TGTGCCAGCAGTTACCAAACACCGGGACAGGGAGTAATCGGCTACACCTTC.

This clone was recorded a few times. The V and J genes are TRBV28 and TRBJ2-7; TRBD1 matches at 8 bases. Germline assignment: CDR1 MDHEN and CDR2 SYDVKM. Unmatched junction bases numbered 4, after V lost 5 bases and J lost 1 base. The CDR3 sequence is 14 residues long. CDR3 in DNA: TGTGCCAGCAGTGATACAGGGGGATCCTACGAGCAGTACTTC. Translated, it gives CASSDTGGSYEQYF.

The rearrangement uses TRBV5-1 and TRBJ2-7, with D unresolved. V lost 4 bases and J 3 bases, leaving 14 bases between the germline ends. Germline-derived CDR1 and CDR2 are SGHRS and YFSETQ. The CDR3 runs 14 residues. The DNA for the CDR3 is TGCGCCAGCAGCGCAAGACCGGGTTACTACGAGCAGTACTTC. This gives the protein CASSARPGYYEQYF.

DNA of the CDR3: TGTGCCAGCCGACTAGCCGGGAGGAACGAGCAGTACTTC. Translating it yields CASRLAGRNEQYF. V usage is TRBV19 and J usage is TRBJ2-7; TRBD2 matches at 7 bases. Trimming cost V 9 bases and J 5 bases; bases outside gene matches: 10. The length of the CDR3 is 13 residues. Per germline, CDR1 LNHDA and CDR2 SQIVND (reference sequence). The full variable domain, completed using reference TRBV19 and TRBJ2-7, is DGGITQSPKYLFRKEGQNVTLSCEQNLNHDAMYWYRQDPGQGLRLIYYSQIVNDFQKGDIAEGYSVSREKKESFPLTVTSAQKNPTAFYLCASRLAGRNEQYFGPGTRLTVT.

The chain has TRBV4-2 and TRBJ2-1, with 8 bases lining up with TRBD2. Germline loops: CDR1 LGHNA, CDR2 YNFKEQ. The V and J ends lost 4 bases and 5 bases, in that order; junction bases with no gene match: 4. This CDR3 has 14 residues. The CDR3 loop is CASSPQLADNEQFF. DNA of the CDR3: TGTGCCAGCAGCCCACAACTAGCGGACAATGAGCAGTTCTTC.

This clone occurred once. The V and J genes are TRBV28 and TRBJ1-4, with a weak D call TRBD1 (5 bases). The germline V gene encodes CDR1 MDHEN and CDR2 SYDVKM. There are 14 residues in the CDR3. V dropped 2 bases and J dropped 3 bases, with 7 bases sitting between them. The CDR3 region has the DNA TGTGCCAGCAGTTTAAGCAGGGCTAATGAAAAACTGTTTTTT. Its protein product is CASSLSRANEKLFF.

The rearrangement links TRBV7-2 to TRBJ2-1; perhaps TRBD2 as D (6 bases). CDR3 length: 14 amino acids. Germline loops: CDR1 SGHTA, CDR2 FQGNSA. Trimming left V 3 bases short and J 9 bases short, with 15 bases between. The CDR3 protein is CASSFGSVAVEQFF. CDR3 DNA sequence: TGTGCCAGCAGCTTTGGCTCCGTAGCGGTTGAGCAGTTCTTC.